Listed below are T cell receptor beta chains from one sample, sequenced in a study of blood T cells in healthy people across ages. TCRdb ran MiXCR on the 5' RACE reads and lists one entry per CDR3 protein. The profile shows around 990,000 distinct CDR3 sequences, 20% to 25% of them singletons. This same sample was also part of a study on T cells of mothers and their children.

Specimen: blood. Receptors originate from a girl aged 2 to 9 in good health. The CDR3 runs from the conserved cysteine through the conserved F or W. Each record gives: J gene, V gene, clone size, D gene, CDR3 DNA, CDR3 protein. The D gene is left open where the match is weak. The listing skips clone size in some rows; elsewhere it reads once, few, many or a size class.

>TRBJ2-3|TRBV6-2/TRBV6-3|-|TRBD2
TGTGCCAGCAGCCGCTCTAGCGGGGGCACAGATACGCAGTATTTT
CASSRSSGGTDTQYF
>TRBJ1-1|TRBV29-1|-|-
TGCAGCGTTGAAGATAGGAGTACTGAAGCTTTCTTT
CSVEDRSTEAFF
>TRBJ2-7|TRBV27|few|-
TGTGCCAGCAGTTTACGCCAGGGGAGATCCTACGAGCAGTACTTC
CASSLRQGRSYEQYF
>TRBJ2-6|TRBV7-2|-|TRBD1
TGTGCCAGCAGCCTCCACGGACAGGGTGGGACTGGGGCCAACGTCCTGACTTTC
CASSLHGQGGTGANVLTF
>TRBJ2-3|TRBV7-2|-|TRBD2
TGTGCCAGCAGCACCTCCCTAGCGGGAGGGGTCAGTACAGATACGCAGTATTTT
CASSTSLAGGVSTDTQYF
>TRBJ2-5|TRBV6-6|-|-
TGTGCCAGCAGTTACGGGGCGATGTCGTCCCAGTACTTC
CASSYGAMSSQYF
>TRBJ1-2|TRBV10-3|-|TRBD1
TGTGCCATCAGTGAGCCTACCGGGACAGGGTTTAAAGTTGGTGGCTACACCTTC
CAISEPTGTGFKVGGYTF
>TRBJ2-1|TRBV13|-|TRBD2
TGTGCCAGCAGCTTAGGGACTAGCGGGAACAAGTTCTTC
CASSLGTSGNKFF
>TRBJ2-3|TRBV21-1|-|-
TGTGCCAGCGCCTCCTGGAGCTCCGCAGATACGCAGTATTTT
CASASWSSADTQYF
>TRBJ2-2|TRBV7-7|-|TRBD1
TGTGCTAGCAGCACGGCCGGGACAGCGAACACCGGGGAGCTGTTTTTT
CASSTAGTANTGELFF
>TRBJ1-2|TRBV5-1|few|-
TGCGCCAGCAGCTTGGGGGACTACGCCTTCTATGGCTACACCTTC
CASSLGDYAFYGYTF
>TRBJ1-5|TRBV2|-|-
TGTGCCAGCTCCGAACGAAGCCTTGGCAATCAGCCCCAGCATTTT
CASSERSLGNQPQHF
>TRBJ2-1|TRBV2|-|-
TGTGCCAGCACCGACAGCGTCACAAGCTACAATGAGCAGTTCTTC
CASTDSVTSYNEQFF
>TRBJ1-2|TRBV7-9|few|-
TGTGCCAGCAGCTTAGACCGGGCCAGCTATGGCTACACCTTC
CASSLDRASYGYTF
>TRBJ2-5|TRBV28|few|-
TGTGCCAGCAGTCGGTATAGCGAAGACCAAGAGACCCAGTACTTC
CASSRYSEDQETQYF
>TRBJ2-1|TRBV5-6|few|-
TGTGCCAGCAGCTGGGGGACTGCCTACAATGAGCAGTTCTTC
CASSWGTAYNEQFF
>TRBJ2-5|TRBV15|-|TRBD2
TGTGCCACCACGGCATACGGGGGGAACCAAGAGACCCAGTACTTC
CATTAYGGNQETQYF
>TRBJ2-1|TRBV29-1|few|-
TGCAGCGTTGATAAACCCCCGCGTGACAATGAGCAGTTCTTC
CSVDKPPRDNEQFF
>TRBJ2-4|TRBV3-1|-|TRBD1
TGTGCCAGCAGCCAACTTGACAGGGGGGATATTCAGTACTTC
CASSQLDRGDIQYF
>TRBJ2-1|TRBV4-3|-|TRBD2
TGCGCCAGCAGCCAAGATCCGGGGACTAGCGGGAGACAGCAGTTCTTC
CASSQDPGTSGRQQFF
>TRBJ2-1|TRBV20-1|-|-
TGCAGTGCTCAAAGCCGGGACTTACCCTACAATGAGCAGTTCTTC
CSAQSRDLPYNEQFF
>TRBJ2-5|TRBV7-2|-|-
TGTGCCAGCAGCCGACTCGGGGGGCGCGAAGAGACCCAGTACTTC
CASSRLGGREETQYF
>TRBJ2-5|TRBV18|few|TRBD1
TGTGCCAGCTCACCTCAAACAGGGGCCCAAGAGACCCAGTACTTC
CASSPQTGAQETQYF
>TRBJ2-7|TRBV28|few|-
TGTGCCAGCAGCGGCCGGAAGCGGGCGCACTCCTACGAGCAGTACTTC
CASSGRKRAHSYEQYF
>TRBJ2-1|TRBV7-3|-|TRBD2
TGTGCCAGCAGCTTAAGATCTAGCGGTAGCTCCTACAATGAGCAGTTCTTC
CASSLRSSGSSYNEQFF
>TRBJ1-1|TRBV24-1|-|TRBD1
TGTGCCACCAGTAAGTCGGACAGGGGTACGGGTGAAGCTTTCTTT
CATSKSDRGTGEAFF
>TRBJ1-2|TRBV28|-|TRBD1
TGTGCCAGCAGCACAGGGGATGATGGCTACACCTTC
CASSTGDDGYTF
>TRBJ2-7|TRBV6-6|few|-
TGTGCCAGCCGTGGGGCATCAGTAGGCGAGCAGTACTTC
CASRGASVGEQYF
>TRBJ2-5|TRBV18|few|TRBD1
TGTGCCAGCTGTCACGTAGGACAGGGGGTAAATCAAGAGACCCAGTACTTC
CASCHVGQGVNQETQYF
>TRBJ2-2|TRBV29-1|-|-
TGCAGCGTCTTTTCCGGTACCGGGGAGCTGTTTTTT
CSVFSGTGELFF
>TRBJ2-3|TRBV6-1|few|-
TGTGCCAGCAGTGAAGCGCTCGCAGATACGCAGTATTTT
CASSEALADTQYF
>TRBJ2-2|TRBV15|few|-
TGTGCCACCAGCACGAGACAGGAACCCGGGGAGCTGTTTTTT
CATSTRQEPGELFF
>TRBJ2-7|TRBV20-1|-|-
TGCAGTGCTAGAGATCCGGCTCCCCCTAGGCGGGAGCAGTACTTC
CSARDPAPPRREQYF
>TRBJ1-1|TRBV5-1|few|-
TGCGCCAGCAGCAAGACACAGGTGAACACTGAAGCTTTCTTT
CASSKTQVNTEAFF
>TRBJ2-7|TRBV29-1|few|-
TGCAGCGTAGGAACGTACGGTCAGCAGTACTTC
CSVGTYGQQYF
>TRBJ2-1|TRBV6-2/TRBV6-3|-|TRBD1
TGTGCCAGCAGTTTAGGACAGGGATGGAACAATGAGCAGTTCTTC
CASSLGQGWNNEQFF
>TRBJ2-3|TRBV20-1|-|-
TGCAGTGCTAGAGATCTCGTCGGATTCGAAACCTCTAGCACAGATACGCAGTATTTT
CSARDLVGFETSSTDTQYF
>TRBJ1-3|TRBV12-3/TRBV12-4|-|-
TGTGCCAGTAAAAAGGCCGACTCTGGAAACACCATATATTTT
CASKKADSGNTIYF
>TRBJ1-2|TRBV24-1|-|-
TGTGCCACCAGTGAGACCGGGACCCCAGATCTGACTTATGGCTACACCTTC
CATSETGTPDLTYGYTF
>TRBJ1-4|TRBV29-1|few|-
TGCAGCGTCCGGGACACGGCTAATGAAAAACTGTTTTTT
CSVRDTANEKLFF
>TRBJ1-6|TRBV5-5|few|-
TGTGCCAGCAGCTGGGGAGGGGCCCCCCTTAGGTCCCTCCACTTT
CASSWGGAPLRSLHF
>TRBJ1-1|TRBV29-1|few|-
TGCAGCGTTGCTGGAGGGAGGAACACTGAAGCTTTCTTT
CSVAGGRNTEAFF
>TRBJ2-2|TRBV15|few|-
TGTGCCACCAGCAGAGATCGGGGTTGGGGGGAGCTGTTTTTT
CATSRDRGWGELFF
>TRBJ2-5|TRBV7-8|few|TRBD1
TGTGCCAGCAGCTTAGGACAGGGGGCTCTAGGGGAGACCCAGTACTTC
CASSLGQGALGETQYF
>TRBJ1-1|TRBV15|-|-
TGTGCCACCAGCAGAGATCTTGGGAAGAACACTGAAGCTTTCTTT
CATSRDLGKNTEAFF
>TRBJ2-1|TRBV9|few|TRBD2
TGTGCCAGCAGCGGACTAGCGGACAATGAGCAGTTCTTC
CASSGLADNEQFF
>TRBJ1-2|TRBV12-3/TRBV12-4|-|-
TGTGCCAGCAGTTTAATGATGGACAGCCATGGCTACACCTTC
CASSLMMDSHGYTF
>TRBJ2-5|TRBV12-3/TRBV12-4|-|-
TGTGCCAGCAGTTCTCTTTTCATGGGGCAAGAGACCCAGTACTTC
CASSSLFMGQETQYF
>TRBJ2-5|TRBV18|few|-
TGTGCCAGCTCACCAGGGATCGACGGAAAAGAGACCCAGTACTTC
CASSPGIDGKETQYF
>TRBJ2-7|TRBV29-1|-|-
TGCAGCGTCGAGCAAGGGAGCGAGCAGTACTTC
CSVEQGSEQYF
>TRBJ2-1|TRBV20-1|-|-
TGCAGTGCTAGGACAGGAACGGGAGACTACAATGAGCAGTTCTTC
CSARTGTGDYNEQFF
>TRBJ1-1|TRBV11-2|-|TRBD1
TGTGCCAGTCGACCACCCGGGACAGGGGGCACTGAAGCTTTCTTT
CASRPPGTGGTEAFF
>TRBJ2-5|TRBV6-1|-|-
TGTGCCAGCAGTGAAATCCCGCAGCGGTTCTTC
CASSEIPQRFF
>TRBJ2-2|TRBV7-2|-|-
TGTGCCAGCAGCCCGGAATTAATATCCGTAAAGACCGGGGAGCTGTTTTTT
CASSPELISVKTGELFF
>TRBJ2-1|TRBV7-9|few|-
TGTGCCAGCAGCTTAGCGCGGTTTGGGGACAATGAGCAGTTCTTC
CASSLARFGDNEQFF
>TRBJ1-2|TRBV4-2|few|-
TGTGCCAGCAGCCAAATAGGGGATTTCGATGGCTACACCTTC
CASSQIGDFDGYTF
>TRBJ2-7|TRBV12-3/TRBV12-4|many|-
TGTGCCAGCAGCCCAGGGTTCTACGAGCAGTACTTC
CASSPGFYEQYF
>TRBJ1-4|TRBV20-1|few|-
TGCAGTGCTGGGGACGGGCACTCCAATGAAAAACTGTTTTTT
CSAGDGHSNEKLFF
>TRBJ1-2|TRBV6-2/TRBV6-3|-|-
TGTGCCAGCAGTTACTACTGGACAGCCTATGGCTACACCTTC
CASSYYWTAYGYTF
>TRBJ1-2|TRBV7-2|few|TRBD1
TGTGCCAGCAGCTTAGGGGGGACAGGGGGCATTGGTGGCTACACCTTC
CASSLGGTGGIGGYTF